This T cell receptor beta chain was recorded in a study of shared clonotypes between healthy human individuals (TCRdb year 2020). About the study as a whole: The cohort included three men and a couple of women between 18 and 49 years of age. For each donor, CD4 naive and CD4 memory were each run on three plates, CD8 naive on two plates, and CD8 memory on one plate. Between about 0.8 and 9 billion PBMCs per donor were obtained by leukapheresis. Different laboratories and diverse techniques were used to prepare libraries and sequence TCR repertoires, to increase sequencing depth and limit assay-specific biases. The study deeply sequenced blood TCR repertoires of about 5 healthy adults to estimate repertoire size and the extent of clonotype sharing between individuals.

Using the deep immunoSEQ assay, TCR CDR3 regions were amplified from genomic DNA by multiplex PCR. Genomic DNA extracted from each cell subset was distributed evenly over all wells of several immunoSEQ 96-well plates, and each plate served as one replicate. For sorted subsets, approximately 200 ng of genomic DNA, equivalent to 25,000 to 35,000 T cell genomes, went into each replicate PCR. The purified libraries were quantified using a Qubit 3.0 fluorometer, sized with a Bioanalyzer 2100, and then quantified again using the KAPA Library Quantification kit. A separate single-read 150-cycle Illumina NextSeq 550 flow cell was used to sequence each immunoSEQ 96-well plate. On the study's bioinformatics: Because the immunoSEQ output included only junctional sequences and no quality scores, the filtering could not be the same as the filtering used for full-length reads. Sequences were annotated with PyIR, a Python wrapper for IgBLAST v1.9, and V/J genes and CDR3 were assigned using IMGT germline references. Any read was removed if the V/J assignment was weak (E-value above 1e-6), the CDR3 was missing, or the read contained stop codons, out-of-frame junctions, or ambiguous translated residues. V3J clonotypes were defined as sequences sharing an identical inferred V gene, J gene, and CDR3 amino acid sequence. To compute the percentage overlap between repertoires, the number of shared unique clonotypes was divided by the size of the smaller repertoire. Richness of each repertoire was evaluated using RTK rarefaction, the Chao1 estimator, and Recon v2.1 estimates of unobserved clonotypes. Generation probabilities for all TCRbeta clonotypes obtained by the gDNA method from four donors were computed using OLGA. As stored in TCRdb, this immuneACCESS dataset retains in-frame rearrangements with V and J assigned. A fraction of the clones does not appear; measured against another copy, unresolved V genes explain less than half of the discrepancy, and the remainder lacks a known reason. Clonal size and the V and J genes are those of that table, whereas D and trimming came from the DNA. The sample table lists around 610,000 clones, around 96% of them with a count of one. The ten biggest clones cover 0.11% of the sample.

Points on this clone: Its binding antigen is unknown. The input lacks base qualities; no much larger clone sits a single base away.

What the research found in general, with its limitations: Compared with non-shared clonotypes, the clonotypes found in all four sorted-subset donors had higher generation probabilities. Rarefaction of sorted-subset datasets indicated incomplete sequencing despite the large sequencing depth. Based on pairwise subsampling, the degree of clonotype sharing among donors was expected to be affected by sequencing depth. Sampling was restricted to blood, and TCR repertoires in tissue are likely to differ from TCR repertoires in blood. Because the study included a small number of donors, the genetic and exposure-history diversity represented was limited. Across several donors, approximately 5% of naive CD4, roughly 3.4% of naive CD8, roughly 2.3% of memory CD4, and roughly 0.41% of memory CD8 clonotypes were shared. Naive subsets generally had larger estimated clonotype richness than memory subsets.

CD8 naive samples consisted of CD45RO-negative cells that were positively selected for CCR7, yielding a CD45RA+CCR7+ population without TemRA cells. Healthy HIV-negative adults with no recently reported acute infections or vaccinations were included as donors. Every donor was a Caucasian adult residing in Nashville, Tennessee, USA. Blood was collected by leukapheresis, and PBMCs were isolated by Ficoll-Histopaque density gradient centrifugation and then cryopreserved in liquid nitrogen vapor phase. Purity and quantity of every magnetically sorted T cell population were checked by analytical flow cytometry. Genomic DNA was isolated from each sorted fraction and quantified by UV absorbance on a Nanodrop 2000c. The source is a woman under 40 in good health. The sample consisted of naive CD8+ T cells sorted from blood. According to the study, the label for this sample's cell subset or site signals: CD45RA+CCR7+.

The DNA reads as follows: TGTGCCAGCAGCTTGTTAAGGGGGTTTTGGGTTGATTGCGGGGAGCTGTTTTTT. This is translated as CASSLLRGFWVDCGELFF. The rearrangement joined TRBV5-4 to TRBJ2-2; a tentative D call is TRBD1 (6 bases match). Trimming costs V 1 base and J 7 bases, and their ends lie 23 bases apart. CDR1 SGHNT and CDR2 YYREEE are derived from the germline V gene (reference sequence). The CDR3 spans 18 residues, from the cysteine through the phenylalanine. Only the CDR3 portion is preserved as DNA: 54 bases, with reading frame beginning at the first base.